One and the same sample provided the 18 T cell receptor beta chains below, sequenced in a study of cytomegalovirus exposure and HLA in healthy donors. Produced via immunoSEQ multiplex PCR; TCRdb's table is partial and in-frame only. The sample records 110,000 to 150,000 clones, approximately 90% being singletons. The sample comprised PBMCs. The receptor source for this set is a man aged 18 to 30 in good health and CMV-seronegative.

This clone was seen once. This chain uses TRBV12-1 with TRBJ2-7; the table names TRBD1, a call not compared with the DNA. TRBV12-1 counts as a pseudogene. The CDR3 runs 14 residues. The CDR3, as DNA: TGTGCCAGCAGCTCCACACCCGACAGGGAACAGCAGTACGTC. This codes for CASSSTPDREQQYV.

This sequence joins TRBV6-5 and TRBJ2-3, with 10 bases fitting TRBD2. Germline V gene sequence: CDR1 MNHEY, CDR2 SVGAGI. The CDR3 is 12 residues long. The CDR3 sequence: CASGRPTDTQYF. As DNA, the CDR3 is TGTGCTAGCGGGAGGCCCACAGATACGCAGTATTTT.

The genes are TRBV7-2 and TRBJ2-5; 11 bases align to TRBD1. Germline V gives CDR1 SGHTA, CDR2 FQGNSA. The CDR3 runs to 16 residues. V lost 0 bases, J lost 1 base, and 1 base stayed unmatched. The CDR3 sequence: CASSLAGTGGQETQYF. The CDR3 bases are TGTGCCAGCAGCTTAGCCGGGACAGGGGGCCAAGAGACCCAGTACTTC.

The rearrangement joins TRBV6-1 to TRBJ1-3, with D hard to call. V dropped 6 bases and J dropped 0 bases, with 15 bases sitting between them. This CDR3 is built from 16 residues. Germline-derived CDR1 and CDR2 are MNHNS and SASEGT. CDR3 residues: CASSETSSRSGNTIYF. Here the CDR3 DNA reads TGTGCCAGCAGCGAAACGTCCTCGCGCTCTGGAAACACCATATATTTT.

V gene TRBV5-1 combines with J gene TRBJ2-5; 10 bases are a match to TRBD1. The germline CDR1 and CDR2 sequences are SGHRS and YFSETQ. The V and J ends lost 3 bases and 6 bases, in that order; junction bases with no gene match: 5. This CDR3 is built from 14 residues. CDR3 sequence reads: CASSSTGGGKTQYF. CDR3 coding DNA: TGCGCCAGCAGCTCGACAGGGGGCGGGAAGACCCAGTACTTC.

This clone was detected only once. This rearrangement joins TRBV9 to TRBJ2-2; 9 bases are shared with TRBD1. V was pared by 0 bases and J by 5 bases, with 5 bases of the junction left unmatched. Germline V gene data show CDR1 as SGDLS and CDR2 as YYNGEE. CDR3 length: 16 residues. CDR3: CASSVVVTGGTGELFF. The CDR3 DNA reads as TGTGCCAGCAGCGTAGTGGTGACAGGGGGAACCGGGGAGCTGTTTTTT.

The chain has TRBV7-7 and TRBJ2-2; D is uncertain. Germline V gene lookup returns CDR1 SSHAT and CDR2 FNYEAQ (reference sequence). The CDR3 has 14 amino acids. V was clipped by 2 bases and J by 1 base, with 5 bases between them. CDR3 amino acids: CASSLNQNTGELFF. In nucleotides, the CDR3 is TGTGCCAGCAGCTTAAATCAGAACACCGGGGAGCTGTTTTTT.

The rearrangement joins TRBV5-4 to TRBJ2-3; weak D call: TRBD2 (6 bases). CDR3 size: 16 residues. The germline CDR1 and CDR2 sequences are SGHNT and YYREEE (reference sequence). Trimming removed 3 bases from V and 0 bases from J, with 14 bases in between. CDR3 sequence reads: CASSSERASSTDTQYF. Written as DNA, the CDR3 is TGTGCCAGCAGCTCCGAGCGGGCATCTAGCACAGATACGCAGTATTTT.

This clone is a singleton in its sample. The chain uses TRBV15 and TRBJ1-4; unclear D gene. The CDR3 is made up of 14 amino acids. Looked up from germline, CDR1 is LNHNV and CDR2 is YYDKDF (reference sequence). The ends were cut back, 4 bases at V and 0 bases at J, with 6 bases in the middle. The CDR3 reads CATSIGTTNEKLFF. CDR3 DNA sequence: TGTGCCACCAGCATCGGGACAACTAATGAAAAACTGTTTTTT.

The chain links TRBV4-3 to TRBJ1-5; 9 bases align to TRBD1. The trim removed 2 bases at V and 7 bases at J, leaving 15 bases unmatched. The germline gives CDR1 LGHNA, CDR2 YSLEER. This CDR3 region has 18 residues. CDR3 amino acids: CASSQPKSAQGAWQPQHF. CDR3 bases: TGCGCCAGCAGCCAACCTAAGTCGGCACAGGGGGCTTGGCAGCCCCAGCATTTT.

The J gene is TRBJ2-1, the V gene TRBV13, with D perhaps TRBD1 (5 bases). The ends were cut back, 5 bases at V and 1 base at J, with 12 bases in the middle. Germline V CDR1 and CDR2: PRHDT, FYEKMQ (reference sequence). This CDR3 comprises 15 residues. The CDR3 DNA follows: TGTGCCAGCAGCCTAACCCAGGGTTCCTACAATGAGCAGTTCTTC. Protein sequence: CASSLTQGSYNEQFF. The full variable domain, its missing parts supplied by reference TRBV13 and TRBJ2-1, is AAGVIQSPRHLIKEKRETATLKCYPIPRHDTVYWYQQGPGQDPQFLISFYEKMQSDKGSIPDRFSAQQFSDYHSELNMSSLELGDSALYFCASSLTQGSYNEQFFGPGTRLTVL.

V usage is TRBV28 and J usage is TRBJ2-3; TRBD2 matches at 7 bases. CDR3 length: 15 residues. V dropped 7 bases and J dropped 10; count of bases not matched to a gene: 17. CDR1 is MDHEN and CDR2 is SYDVKM in the germline V gene. CDR3 in DNA: TGTGCCAGCAAACCGGGGGGAGGTGCCCCCTATGCGCAGTATTTT. Amino acid sequence: CASKPGGGAPYAQYF.

This chain joins TRBV18 and TRBJ1-1; the match to TRBD1 covers 10 bases. Germline V gene data show CDR1 as KGHSH and CDR2 as LQKENI. The CDR3 is 15 amino acids. Germline trimming cut 3 bases from V and 4 bases from J; bases unmatched to any gene: 5. The CDR3 here is CASSPSDRGFTEAFF. The CDR3 DNA sequence: TGTGCCAGCTCACCCTCGGACAGGGGGTTCACTGAAGCTTTCTTT. The complete variable domain, with remaining parts taken from reference TRBV18 and TRBJ1-1, reads NAGVMQNPRHLVRRRGQEARLRCSPMKGHSHVYWYRQLPEEGLKFMVYLQKENIIDESGMPKERFSAEFPKEGPSILRIQQVVRGDSAAYFCASSPSDRGFTEAFFGQGTRLTVV.

This clone was seen a single time. The chain carries TRBV9 and TRBJ1-2; TRBD1 matches 8 bases. CDR3 length: 17 amino acids. Germline-derived CDR1 and CDR2 are SGDLS and YYNGEE. The V gene end was trimmed by 0 bases and the J gene end by 5 bases; junction bases not matched to a gene: 12. The CDR3 loop reads CASSVGGTGQSSYGYTF. The CDR3 DNA reads as TGTGCCAGCAGCGTAGGTGGGACAGGTCAGTCCTCTTATGGCTACACCTTC.

This clone showed up just once. The chain links TRBV10-3 to TRBJ2-3; 8 bases match TRBD2. V was clipped by 6 bases and J by 3 bases; unmatched bases: 14. Germline loops: CDR1 ENHRY, CDR2 SYGVKD. The CDR3 sequence is 17 residues long. The CDR3 reads CAIRGSSGSSYTDTQYF. As DNA, the CDR3 is TGTGCCATCAGGGGTTCGAGCGGGAGCTCATATACAGATACGCAGTATTTT.

The chain's CDR3 is CAWSATGGPPLYNEQFF. The DNA for the CDR3 is TGTGCCTGGAGTGCGACGGGAGGGCCTCCACTCTACAATGAGCAGTTCTTC. The rearrangement links TRBV30 to TRBJ2-1; TRBD2 aligns across 8 bases. The CDR3 is 17 amino acids. With 1 base clipped from V and 3 bases from J, the junction kept 11 bases outside the gene matches. The germline gives CDR1 GTSNPN, CDR2 SVGIG (reference sequence). Full variable domain (remainder filled in from reference TRBV30 and TRBJ2-1): SQTIHQWPATLVQPVGSPLSLECTVEGTSNPNLYWYRQAAGRGLQLLFYSVGIGQISSEVPQNLSASRPQDRQFILSSKKLLLSDSGFYLCAWSATGGPPLYNEQFFGPGTRLTVL.

This clone was recorded once. The chain carries TRBV2 and TRBJ2-3, with TRBD1 matching 9 bases. Trimming at V came to 4 bases and at J to 1 base, leaving 3 bases not matched to a gene. In germline, CDR1 is SNHLY, CDR2 FYNNEI. The CDR3 totals 15 residues. Here the CDR3 DNA reads TGTGCCAGCAGTGCTACAGGGGGCGGCACAGATACGCAGTATTTT. Its translation is CASSATGGGTDTQYF.

A single count supports this clone. The gene calls are TRBV9 and TRBJ2-5; no reliable D call. The ends were cut back, 3 bases at V and 4 bases at J, with 10 bases in the middle. CDR1 and CDR2 (germline): SGDLS, YYNGEE. The CDR3 has 13 residues. CDR3 loop: CASSGGSPETQYF. The CDR3 bases are TGTGCCAGCAGCGGCGGATCGCCAGAGACCCAGTACTTC.